This TCR beta chain emerged from a study of cytotoxic CD8 clonotypes in ibrutinib-treated CLL. Regarding the study as a whole: Contraction or stability on treatment characterized the public clonotypes, which were uncommon.

Assay used: immunoSEQ multiplex PCR; TCRdb lists only in-frame clones, some missing. The data contain about 300,000 clones, 70% to 80% of them singletons. The CDR3 spans 11 residues. Looked up from germline, CDR1 is MNHNY and CDR2 is SVGAGI (reference sequence). V lost 5 bases and J 8 bases, leaving 9 bases between the germline ends. Points on this clone: What it binds is unknown.

The TCR sequence derives from a human donor with chronic lymphocytic leukemia. The material sequenced was PBMCs, taken at disease progression, from a patient treated with ibrutinib. The gene calls are TRBV6-6 and TRBJ1-1; D is unclear. CDR3 bases: TGTGCCAGCAGTCGGTCGGGGGAAGCTTTCTTT. Its protein product is CASSRSGEAFF.